Below are 32 T cell receptor beta chains sequenced from a single sample in a study of blood T cell repertoires in COVID-19. The data were produced by immunoSEQ multiplex PCR, yet TCRdb's version contains in-frame clones alone and is incomplete. Among about 170,000 clones listed, around nine tenths were seen once. The sequencing input was peripheral blood. Receptors originate from a man between 70 and 80 years old with acute or convalescent COVID-19.

The chain has TRBV19 and TRBJ2-1; D is perhaps TRBD2 (6 bases). CDR3 length: 15 amino acids. CDR1 and CDR2 (germline): LNHDA, SQIVND (reference sequence). V was shortened by 3 bases and J by 9 bases, with 18 bases between the two germline ends. CDR3 loop: CASSMAWTGVGEQFF. Written as DNA, the CDR3 is TGTGCCAGTAGTATGGCTTGGACGGGAGTGGGTGAGCAGTTCTTC.

The genes are TRBV7-2 and TRBJ2-1, with 8 bases aligning to TRBD2. Looked up from germline, CDR1 is SGHTA and CDR2 is FQGNSA. Trimming took 8 bases from V and 8 from J; bases not matched to a gene: 14. The CDR3 totals 15 residues. Written as DNA, the CDR3 is TGTGCCAGCGGCCCGGGGGGGGCGGGAGTATATGAGCAGTTCTTC. Its translation is CASGPGGAGVYEQFF.

This chain joins TRBV10-3 and TRBJ2-7, with 9 bases matching TRBD1. The V gene's germline CDR1 is ENHRY and CDR2 SYGVKD. This CDR3 is built from 14 residues. V lost 5 bases, J lost 3 bases, and 5 bases stayed unmatched. CDR3 nucleotides: TGTGCCATCAGTCCCGGACAGGGGATCTACGAGCAGTACTTC. As protein: CAISPGQGIYEQYF.

This clone was recorded a few times. The chain employs TRBV3-1 (or the pseudogene TRBV3-2) and TRBJ1-3; D uncertain. V was trimmed by 2 bases and J by 0 bases, leaving 2 bases between them. This CDR3 comprises 13 residues. CDR1 is LGHDT, CDR2 YNNKEL, per germline (reference sequence). CDR3 region: CASSQHSGNTIYF. CDR3 DNA sequence: TGTGCCAGCAGCCAACACTCTGGAAACACCATATATTTT.

The rearrangement uses TRBV27 and TRBJ1-1; weak D call: TRBD1 (6 bases). The CDR3 has 14 residues. V was pared by 2 bases and J by 5 bases, with 12 bases between. The germline V gene encodes CDR1 MNHEY and CDR2 SMNVEV (reference sequence). The CDR3 DNA reads as TGTGCCAGCAGTTTACGGGGGGCAGGTACTGAAGCTTTCTTT. Amino acid sequence: CASSLRGAGTEAFF.

The J gene is TRBJ2-3, the V gene TRBV24-1; 12 bases line up with TRBD2. Germline CDR1 KGHDR, CDR2 SFDVKD. Trimming removed 3 bases from V and 0 bases from J; junction bases left unmatched: 15. CDR3 length equals 21 residues. CDR3 sequence reads: CATSDLHGGTSGSSSTDTQYF. CDR3 DNA sequence: TGTGCCACCAGTGATCTACACGGTGGGACTAGCGGGTCGTCTAGCACAGATACGCAGTATTTT.

The chain recombines TRBV24-1 with TRBJ1-3; D not resolved. CDR1 is KGHDR and CDR2 is SFDVKD in the germline V gene. The length of the CDR3 is 15 residues. Trimming cost V 3 bases and J 0 bases, with 8 bases left between them. The CDR3 protein is CATSDTRGSGNTIYF. The CDR3 bases are TGTGCCACCAGTGATACACGAGGCTCTGGAAACACCATATATTTT.

CDR3 loop: CASSQDRGPLHF. Written as DNA, the CDR3 is TGTGCCAGCAGCCAAGATAGAGGACCCCTCCACTTT. This chain uses TRBV3-1 (or the pseudogene TRBV3-2) with TRBJ1-6; D is unclear. The CDR3 spans 12 residues. The V gene lost 0 bases and the J gene lost 12 bases, with 6 bases spanning the gap. CDR1 and CDR2 from the germline V gene are LGHDT and YNNKEL (reference sequence).

The chain couples TRBV27 to TRBJ1-2; 8 nucleotides line up with TRBD1. The V gene's germline CDR1 is MNHEY and CDR2 SMNVEV (reference sequence). This CDR3 spans 12 amino acids. Germline trimming cut 6 bases from V and 8 bases from J; bases unmatched to any gene: 5. The CDR3 protein is CASSAGGLGYTF. The CDR3 nucleotides read TGTGCCAGCAGCGCAGGGGGCTTAGGCTACACCTTC.

The chain combines TRBV28 with TRBJ2-1, with D possibly TRBD2 on 7 matching bases. Germline-derived CDR1 and CDR2 are MDHEN and SYDVKM. CDR3 length equals 14 residues. Trimming shortened V by 6 bases and J by 7 bases, and 16 bases separated the two germline ends. CDR3 region: CASRGGLAANEQFF. For the CDR3, the DNA is TGTGCCAGCAGGGGGGGGCTAGCGGCTAATGAGCAGTTCTTC.

The chain employs TRBV6-5 and TRBJ2-7; possibly TRBD2 for D (5 bases). Per the germline V gene, CDR1 is MNHEY and CDR2 is SVGAGI. The V end was cut by 4 bases, the J end by 7 bases, with 14 bases between. The length of the CDR3 is 13 residues. As DNA, the CDR3 is TGTGCCAGCAGTTCTCCGGGATCAGAGGAGCAGTACTTC. Amino acids: CASSSPGSEEQYF.

In DNA form, the CDR3 reads TGTGCCTGGAGTGATGCGGGCCCCTATAATTCACCCCTCCACTTT. It specifies CAWSDAGPYNSPLHF. The chain carries TRBV30 and TRBJ1-6; D is undetermined. V lost 1 base, J lost 2 bases, and 9 bases lay in between. This CDR3 has 15 residues. From germline, CDR1 is GTSNPN and CDR2 SVGIG (reference sequence).

The rearrangement joins TRBV9 to TRBJ1-2, with TRBD1 matching over 11 bases. V lost 4 bases to trimming and J lost 7 bases; unmatched junction nucleotides: 21. The length of the CDR3 is 19 residues. CDR1 and CDR2 (germline): SGDLS, YYNGEE. The CDR3: CASSLRSVGQGAWMVGYTF. CDR3 nucleotides: TGTGCCAGCAGCCTTCGTTCAGTAGGACAGGGGGCCTGGATGGTTGGCTACACCTTC.

Concerning this clone itself: This specimen includes other DNA sequences encoding the same CDR3. V gene TRBV5-1 combines with J gene TRBJ1-5, with D unresolved. Trimming left V 0 bases short and J 0 bases short, with 4 bases between. Germline values: CDR1 SGHRS, CDR2 YFSETQ. The CDR3 loop spans 14 amino acids. The CDR3 bases are TGCGCCAGCAGCTTGGACGGTAGCAATCAGCCCCAGCATTTT. Protein product: CASSLDGSNQPQHF. Supplemented by reference TRBV5-1 and TRBJ1-5, the full variable domain reads KAGVTQTPRYLIKTRGQQVTLSCSPISGHRSVSWYQQTPGQGLQFLFEYFSETQRNKGNFPGRFSGRQFSNSRSEMNVSTLELGDSALYLCASSLDGSNQPQHFGDGTRLSIL.

The V call is TRBV24-1, the J call TRBJ2-1; 9 bases align to TRBD2. CDR3 length equals 14 residues. Looked up from germline, CDR1 is KGHDR and CDR2 is SFDVKD. The V segment lost 7 bases and the J segment 2 bases; nucleotides outside the gene matches: 2. The CDR3 region is CATSRGGAYNEQFF. The CDR3 DNA sequence: TGTGCCACCAGCCGCGGGGGGGCCTACAATGAGCAGTTCTTC.

V usage is TRBV30 and J usage is TRBJ2-7; a possible D gene is TRBD1 (6 bases). The CDR3 has 15 amino acids. Germline V lookup: CDR1 GTSNPN, CDR2 SVGIG (reference sequence). V lost 0 bases and J lost 3, with 15 bases in between. CDR3 DNA sequence: TGTGCCTGGAGTGTAAGGTTCAGGGGAAGCTACGAGCAGTACTTC. As protein: CAWSVRFRGSYEQYF.

A few counts support this clone. This sequence joins TRBV10-3 and TRBJ2-1; tentatively, D is TRBD2 (6 bases). Per the germline V gene, CDR1 is ENHRY and CDR2 is SYGVKD. The V end was cut by 8 bases, the J end by 4 bases, with 18 bases between. The CDR3 consists of 15 residues. CDR3 amino acids: CAILRAAGRYNEQFF. The DNA for the CDR3 is TGTGCCATCCTGAGGGCGGCAGGGAGGTACAATGAGCAGTTCTTC.

The chain has TRBV6-5 and TRBJ2-5, with D perhaps matching TRBD2 (6 bases). The CDR3 is 13 residues long. Trimming took 6 bases from V and 4 from J, leaving 12 bases between them. From germline, CDR1 is MNHEY and CDR2 SVGAGI. CDR3 DNA: TGTGCCAGCAGAGGGGCCGGGAGAGAGACCCAGTACTTC. Amino acids: CASRGAGRETQYF.

This chain joins TRBV7-3 and TRBJ2-2, with a possible D match to TRBD2 (6 bases). The CDR3 totals 16 residues. Trimming left V 3 bases short and J 5 bases short, with 16 bases between. Germline-derived CDR1 and CDR2 are SGHTA and FQGTGA. The chain's CDR3 is CASSFSGGRYTGELFF. The CDR3 DNA follows: TGTGCCAGCAGCTTTAGCGGAGGACGATATACCGGGGAGCTGTTTTTT.

This clone showed up just once. V gene TRBV30 combines with J gene TRBJ1-1; TRBD1 agrees at 11 bases. The V and J ends lost 2 bases and 5 bases, in that order; junction bases with no gene match: 4. The CDR3 length is 14 residues. Per germline, CDR1 GTSNPN and CDR2 SVGIG (reference sequence). The CDR3 nucleotides are TGTGCCTGGAGTCGGGACAGGGGGGTGACTGAAGCTTTCTTT. As protein: CAWSRDRGVTEAFF.

The V gene is TRBV4-1, the J gene TRBJ1-2; D perhaps matches TRBD1 (5 bases). V lost 1 base to trimming and J lost 5 bases, with 11 bases between them. The germline CDR1 and CDR2 sequences are MGHRA and YSYEKL. This CDR3 has 14 amino acids. DNA of the CDR3: TGCGCCAGCAGCCAAGTAACAGGACCATATGGCTACACCTTC. Protein product: CASSQVTGPYGYTF.

V usage is TRBV27 and J usage is TRBJ2-1, with 7 bases that match TRBD1. Trimming removed 3 bases from V and 0 bases from J; junction bases left unmatched: 5. In germline, CDR1 is MNHEY, CDR2 SMNVEV (reference sequence). This CDR3 has 16 residues. Here the CDR3 reads CASSLDGQDSYNEQFF. The CDR3 coding sequence is TGTGCCAGCAGTTTGGATGGACAGGACTCCTACAATGAGCAGTTCTTC.

CDR3 protein: CASSSGQGGYNEQFF. CDR3 sequence (DNA): TGTGCCAGCAGCAGCGGACAGGGGGGGTACAATGAGCAGTTCTTC. This chain joins TRBV7-3 and TRBJ2-1; 10 nucleotides line up with TRBD1. V lost 5 bases to trimming and J lost 4 bases; unmatched junction nucleotides: 5. The CDR3 covers 15 residues. In germline, CDR1 is SGHTA, CDR2 FQGTGA.

The CDR3, as DNA: TGTGCCAGCAGCTTAGCCGGCCAGGGGGGCCAGCCCCAGCATTTT. Amino acids: CASSLAGQGGQPQHF. The chain carries TRBV7-6 and TRBJ1-5; 7 positions agree with TRBD1. The germline CDR1 and CDR2 sequences are SGHVS and FNYEAQ. Trimming cost V 0 bases and J 7 bases; bases outside gene matches: 6. CDR3 length equals 15 residues.

This clone was detected once. This chain connects TRBV28 to TRBJ1-4, with TRBD1 as a possible D gene (6 bases). V was shortened by 5 bases and J by 7 bases, with 14 bases between the two germline ends. This CDR3 has 14 residues. CDR1 and CDR2 (germline): MDHEN, SYDVKM. The CDR3 region is CASSTGTWGEKLFF. The CDR3 nucleotides read TGTGCCAGCAGTACCGGGACATGGGGTGAAAAACTGTTTTTT.

The rearrangement uses TRBV6-5 and TRBJ1-2; D gene unclear. Germline CDR1 reads MNHEY; CDR2 reads SVGAGI. Trimming pared 5 bases from V and 7 bases from J, leaving 11 bases between. This CDR3 has 12 residues. The CDR3 spells CASSPWGAGYTF. The CDR3 DNA follows: TGTGCCAGCAGTCCCTGGGGAGCTGGCTACACCTTC.

The chain couples TRBV27 to TRBJ1-4; D possibly corresponds to TRBD1 (5 bases). Per germline, CDR1 MNHEY and CDR2 SMNVEV (reference sequence). The germline V and J ends were trimmed by 4 bases and 5 bases, with 14 bases remaining between them. The length of the CDR3 is 15 residues. As DNA, the CDR3 is TGTGCCAGCAGTTCTTTGACAGCCCCAAATGAAAAACTGTTTTTT. Translating it yields CASSSLTAPNEKLFF.

V usage is TRBV7-8 and J usage is TRBJ2-7, with TRBD1 identical over 7 bases. CDR1 and CDR2 (germline): SGHVS, FQNEAQ. This CDR3 is built from 15 residues. J gave up 1 base and V 5 bases, and 8 bases lay outside the gene matches. The CDR3 DNA follows: TGTGCCAGCAGCCCGGTGGGGACAGTTTCCTACGAGCAGTACTTC. This encodes CASSPVGTVSYEQYF.

The chain uses TRBV27 and TRBJ1-5; D is ambiguous. Trimming stripped 5 bases from V and 5 bases from J, with 10 bases between. The CDR3 has 13 amino acids. Germline V gene sequence: CDR1 MNHEY, CDR2 SMNVEV (reference sequence). CDR3 nucleotides: TGTGCCAGCAGTCCTGCCAGTGATCAGCCCCAGCATTTT. Protein sequence: CASSPASDQPQHF.

This clone occurred a few times. The chain combines TRBV5-1 with TRBJ2-3; D is possibly TRBD2 (6 bases). The CDR3 loop spans 15 amino acids. The V gene's germline CDR1 is SGHRS and CDR2 YFSETQ. V shed 0 bases and J shed 4 bases, with 12 bases lying between them. The CDR3 protein is CASSLAPGGADTQYF. CDR3 DNA sequence: TGCGCCAGCAGCTTGGCACCCGGAGGGGCAGATACGCAGTATTTT.

This clone was found a few times. The CDR3 loop reads CASSRDNSYEQYF. The CDR3 DNA is TGCGCCAGCAGCCGAGACAACTCCTACGAGCAGTACTTC. The chain couples TRBV4-1 to TRBJ2-7; D is unresolved. V was shortened by 4 bases and J by 0 bases, with 7 bases between the two germline ends. CDR1 MGHRA and CDR2 YSYEKL come from the germline V gene. The CDR3 loop spans 13 amino acids.

CDR3 protein: CASSQERYGYTF. The CDR3 DNA reads TGTGCCAGCAGCCAAGAGAGGTATGGCTACACCTTC. The gene calls are TRBV4-2 and TRBJ1-2; unclear D gene. V shed 0 bases and J shed 5 bases, with 4 bases lying between them. Germline V gene data show CDR1 as LGHNA and CDR2 as YNFKEQ. CDR3 length equals 12 residues.